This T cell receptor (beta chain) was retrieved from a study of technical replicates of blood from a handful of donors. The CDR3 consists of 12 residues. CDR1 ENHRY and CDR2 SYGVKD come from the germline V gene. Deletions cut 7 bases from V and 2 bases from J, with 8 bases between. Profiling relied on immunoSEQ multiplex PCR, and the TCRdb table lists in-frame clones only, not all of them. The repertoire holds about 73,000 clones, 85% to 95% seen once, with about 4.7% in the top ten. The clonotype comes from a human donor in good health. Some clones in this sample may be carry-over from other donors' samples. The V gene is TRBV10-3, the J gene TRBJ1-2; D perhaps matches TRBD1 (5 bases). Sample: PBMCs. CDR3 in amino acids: CAITDRNYGYTF. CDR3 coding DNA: TGTGCCATCACTGACAGAAACTATGGCTACACCTTC.